One and the same sample provided the 16 T cell receptor beta chains below, sequenced in a study of T cell responses to AZD1222 COVID-19 vaccine. TCRdb's copy holds only in-frame clones and misses some; the assay was immunoSEQ multiplex PCR. The data contain 150,000 to 200,000 clones, approximately 93% of them singletons. The source was peripheral blood, collected 28 days after the second AZD1222 dose. All receptors come from an adult who received the AZD1222 COVID-19 vaccine.

This chain connects TRBV7-2 to TRBJ1-5; D possibly corresponds to TRBD1 (5 bases). Germline V CDR1 and CDR2: SGHTA, FQGNSA. The CDR3 totals 18 residues. Trimming removed 5 bases at V and 0 bases at J, with 20 bases between. CDR3 sequence reads: CASSPRAGKGYSNQPQHF. The CDR3 bases are TGTGCCAGCAGCCCTAGGGCAGGGAAGGGGTATAGCAATCAGCCCCAGCATTTT.

The chain is built from TRBV5-5 and TRBJ2-5; the D gene is possibly TRBD1 (6 bases). Per germline, CDR1 SGHKS and CDR2 YYEKEE (reference sequence). V was cut by 0 bases and J by 10 bases, with 13 bases left in between. This CDR3 spans 13 amino acids. CDR3 bases: TGTGCCAGCAGCTTGGTAGAACAGGGTGACCAGTACTTC. Translated: CASSLVEQGDQYF. The whole variable domain, filled in from reference TRBV5-5 and TRBJ2-5, reads DAGVTQSPTHLIKTRGQQVTLRCSPISGHKSVSWYQQVLGQGPQFIFQYYEKEERGRGNFPDRFSARQFPNYSSELNVNALLLGDSALYLCASSLVEQGDQYFGPGTRLLVL.

This clone has only one observation. This sequence joins TRBV7-2 and TRBJ1-5, with 9 bases matching TRBD1. CDR3 size: 15 residues. Germline CDR1 reads SGHTA; CDR2 reads FQGNSA. Germline trimming cut 1 base from V and 8 bases from J; bases unmatched to any gene: 6. The CDR3 sequence is CASSLGGQGREPQHF. CDR3 in DNA: TGTGCCAGCAGCTTAGGGGGACAGGGACGGGAGCCCCAGCATTTT.

As concerns this clone: The same CDR3 can be traced to other DNA sequences in this sample. J is TRBJ2-7 and V is TRBV19; perhaps TRBD2 as D (5 bases). V dropped 5 bases and J dropped 3 bases, with 8 bases sitting between them. The germline V gene has CDR1 LNHDA and CDR2 SQIVND (reference sequence). There are 12 residues in the CDR3. The CDR3 nucleotides read TGTGCCAGTAGTCCTGACTACTACGAGCAGTACTTC. Protein: CASSPDYYEQYF. The full variable domain, rest sourced from reference TRBV19 and TRBJ2-7, is DGGITQSPKYLFRKEGQNVTLSCEQNLNHDAMYWYRQDPGQGLRLIYYSQIVNDFQKGDIAEGYSVSREKKESFPLTVTSAQKNPTAFYLCASSPDYYEQYFGPGTRLTVT.

The gene calls are TRBV4-1 and TRBJ1-5; D unclear. Trimming stripped 4 bases from V and 3 bases from J, with 10 bases between. The CDR3 has 14 residues. Per germline, CDR1 MGHRA and CDR2 YSYEKL. CDR3 coding DNA: TGCGCCAGCAGCCGAAGAGGGCTCAATCAGCCCCAGCATTTT. Protein product: CASSRRGLNQPQHF.

This clone was detected a few times. The rearrangement joins TRBV10-1 to TRBJ2-7; a weak D match, TRBD1 (6 bases). There are 15 residues in the CDR3. Germline V gene lookup returns CDR1 WNHNN and CDR2 SYGVQD (reference sequence). V was shortened by 3 bases and J by 2 bases, with 14 bases between the two germline ends. CDR3 protein: CASSDGGDRPYEQYF. CDR3 DNA: TGCGCCAGCAGTGATGGGGGCGATAGGCCCTACGAGCAGTACTTC.

The V gene is TRBV5-1, the J gene TRBJ1-2; D is unresolved. Trimming took off 0 bases at V and 3 bases at J, with 9 bases between the two ends. Germline loops: CDR1 SGHRS, CDR2 YFSETQ. This CDR3 is built from 14 residues. The CDR3 protein is CASSLGRTHYGYTF. The CDR3 nucleotides read TGCGCCAGCAGCTTGGGGAGAACTCACTATGGCTACACCTTC.

This chain uses TRBV19 with TRBJ1-2, with D uncertain. Germline V gene sequence: CDR1 LNHDA, CDR2 SQIVND (reference sequence). V shed 3 bases and J shed 8 bases, with 16 bases lying between them. This CDR3 contains 14 residues. CDR3 in DNA: TGTGCCAGTAGTATGGAAAGGCTATATGCGGGCTACACCTTC. Translation: CASSMERLYAGYTF. The full variable domain, in which reference TRBV19 and TRBJ1-2 provide the parts outside the CDR3, is DGGITQSPKYLFRKEGQNVTLSCEQNLNHDAMYWYRQDPGQGLRLIYYSQIVNDFQKGDIAEGYSVSREKKESFPLTVTSAQKNPTAFYLCASSMERLYAGYTFGSGTRLTVV.

The rearrangement links TRBV24-1 to TRBJ2-1; 12 nucleotides agree with TRBD1. J gave up 1 base and V 3 bases, and 6 bases lay outside the gene matches. This CDR3 is built from 18 residues. In germline, CDR1 is KGHDR, CDR2 SFDVKD. The CDR3 DNA sequence: TGTGCCACCAGTGATGCCGGGACAGGGGGCTGGTCCTACAATGAGCAGTTCTTC. This encodes CATSDAGTGGWSYNEQFF.

The chain joins TRBV19 to TRBJ1-4; D possibly corresponds to TRBD1 (5 bases). Per the germline V gene, CDR1 is LNHDA and CDR2 is SQIVND (reference sequence). This CDR3 contains 13 residues. V gave up 2 bases and J gave up 5 bases, with 6 bases separating them. CDR3 DNA sequence: TGTGCCAGTAGTATAAGGGGAAATGAAAAACTGTTTTTT. This sequence encodes CASSIRGNEKLFF.

The chain recombines TRBV2 with TRBJ2-5, with TRBD1 as a possible D gene (5 bases). CDR3 size: 13 residues. CDR1 and CDR2 from the germline V gene are SNHLY and FYNNEI. V gave up 7 bases and J gave up 4 bases, with 13 bases separating them. The CDR3 sequence is CASTGNVGETQYF. CDR3 coding DNA: TGTGCCAGCACAGGGAATGTAGGAGAGACCCAGTACTTC.

This chain connects TRBV4-1 to TRBJ1-1; D remains ambiguous. The germline V gene has CDR1 MGHRA and CDR2 YSYEKL. This CDR3 comprises 12 residues. V lost 1 base to trimming and J lost 8 bases, with 8 bases between them. The CDR3 DNA sequence: TGCGCCAGCAGCCAAGTGATGGGGGAAGCTTTCTTT. Protein: CASSQVMGEAFF.

The chain is built from TRBV4-2 and TRBJ2-2, with 8 positions matching TRBD1. Losses at the gene ends were 7 bases for V and 5 bases for J; bases not matched to a gene: 9. This CDR3 spans 15 amino acids. Germline CDR1 LGHNA, CDR2 YNFKEQ. The CDR3 loop is CASKPRQGPTGELFF. The CDR3 region has the DNA TGTGCCAGCAAGCCAAGACAGGGGCCTACCGGGGAGCTGTTTTTT.

This chain joins TRBV2 and TRBJ1-1; D might be TRBD1 (5 bases). In germline, CDR1 is SNHLY, CDR2 FYNNEI. The CDR3 has 15 amino acids. Trimming removed 2 bases at V and 7 bases at J, with 17 bases between. The CDR3 DNA reads TGTGCCAGCAGTGAAAGATGGGGGGAGGGATTTGAAGCTTTCTTT. Translating it yields CASSERWGEGFEAFF.

The chain recombines TRBV7-9 with TRBJ1-2; D is uncertain. The V and J ends lost 5 bases and 4 bases respectively, with 17 bases between them. CDR1 is SEHNR and CDR2 is FQNEAQ in the germline V gene (reference sequence). The CDR3 has 15 amino acids. The DNA of the CDR3 is TGTGCCAGCAGCATGAACAGCGTCGGCCCCTATGGCTACACCTTC. Residues: CASSMNSVGPYGYTF.

This clone showed up just a few times. V usage is TRBV2 and J usage is TRBJ1-5; D not certain. Germline V gene sequence: CDR1 SNHLY, CDR2 FYNNEI. The length of the CDR3 is 12 residues. V was clipped by 5 bases and J by 7 bases, with 9 bases between them. The CDR3 here is CASSREGQPQHF. In DNA form, the CDR3 reads TGTGCCAGCAGTCGGGAGGGCCAGCCCCAGCATTTT.